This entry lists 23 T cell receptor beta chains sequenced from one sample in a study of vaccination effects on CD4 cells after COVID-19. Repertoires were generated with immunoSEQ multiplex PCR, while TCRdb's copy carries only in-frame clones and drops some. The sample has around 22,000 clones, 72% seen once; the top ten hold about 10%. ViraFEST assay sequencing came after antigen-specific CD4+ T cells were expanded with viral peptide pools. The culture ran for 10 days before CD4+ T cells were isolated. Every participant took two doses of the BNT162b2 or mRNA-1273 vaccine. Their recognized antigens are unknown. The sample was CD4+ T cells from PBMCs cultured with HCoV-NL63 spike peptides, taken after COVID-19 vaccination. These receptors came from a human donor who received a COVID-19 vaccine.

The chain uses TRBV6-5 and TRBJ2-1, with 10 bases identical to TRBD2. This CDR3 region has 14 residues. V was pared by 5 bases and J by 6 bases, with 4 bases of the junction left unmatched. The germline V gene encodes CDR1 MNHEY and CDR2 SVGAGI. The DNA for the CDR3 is TGTGCCAGCAGTAGCGGGGGGGCTGGCAATGAGCAGTTCTTC. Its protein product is CASSSGGAGNEQFF.

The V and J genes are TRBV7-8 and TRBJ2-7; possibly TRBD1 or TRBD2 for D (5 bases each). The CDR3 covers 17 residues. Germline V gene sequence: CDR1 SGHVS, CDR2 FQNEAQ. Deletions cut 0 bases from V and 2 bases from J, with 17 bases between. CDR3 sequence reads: CASSLAKWGRRTYEQYF. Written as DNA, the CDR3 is TGTGCCAGCAGCTTAGCAAAGTGGGGACGGAGAACCTACGAGCAGTACTTC.

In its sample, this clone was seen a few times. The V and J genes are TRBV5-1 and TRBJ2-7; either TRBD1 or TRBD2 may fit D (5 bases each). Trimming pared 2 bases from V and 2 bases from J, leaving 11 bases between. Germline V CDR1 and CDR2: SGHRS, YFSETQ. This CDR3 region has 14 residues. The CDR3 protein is CASSFRDEAYEQYF. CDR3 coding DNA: TGCGCCAGCAGCTTTAGGGACGAAGCCTACGAGCAGTACTTC.

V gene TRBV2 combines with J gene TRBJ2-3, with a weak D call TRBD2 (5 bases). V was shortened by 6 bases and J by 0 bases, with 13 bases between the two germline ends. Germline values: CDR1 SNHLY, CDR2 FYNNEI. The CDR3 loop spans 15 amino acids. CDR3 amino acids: CASRARTGSTDTQYF. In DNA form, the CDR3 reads TGTGCCAGCAGAGCCCGGACGGGGAGCACAGATACGCAGTATTTT.

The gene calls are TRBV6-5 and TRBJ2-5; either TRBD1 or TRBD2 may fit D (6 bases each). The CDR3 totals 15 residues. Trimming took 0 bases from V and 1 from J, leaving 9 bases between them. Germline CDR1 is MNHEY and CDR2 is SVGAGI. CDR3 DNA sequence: TGTGCCAGCAGTTACTCAGGGGGGACCCAAGAGACCCAGTACTTC. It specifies CASSYSGGTQETQYF.

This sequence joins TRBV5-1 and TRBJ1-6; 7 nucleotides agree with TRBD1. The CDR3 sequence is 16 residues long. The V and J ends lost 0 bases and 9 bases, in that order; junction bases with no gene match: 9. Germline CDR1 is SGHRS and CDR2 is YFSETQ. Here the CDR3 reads CASSLVGQGVSSPLHF. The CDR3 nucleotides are TGCGCCAGCAGCTTGGTTGGTCAGGGGGTTAGTTCACCCCTCCACTTT.

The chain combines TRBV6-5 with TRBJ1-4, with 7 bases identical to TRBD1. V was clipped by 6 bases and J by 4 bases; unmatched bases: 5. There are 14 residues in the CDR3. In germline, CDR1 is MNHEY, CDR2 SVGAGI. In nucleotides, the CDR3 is TGTGCCAGCAGCCCGACAGGGATTAATGAAAAACTGTTTTTT. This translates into CASSPTGINEKLFF.

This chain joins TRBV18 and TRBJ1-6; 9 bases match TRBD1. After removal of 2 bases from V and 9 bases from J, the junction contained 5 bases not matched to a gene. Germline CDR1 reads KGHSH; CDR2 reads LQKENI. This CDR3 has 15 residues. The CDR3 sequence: CASSPGTGTGSPLHF. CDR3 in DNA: TGTGCCAGCTCACCAGGGACAGGGACGGGTTCACCCCTCCACTTT. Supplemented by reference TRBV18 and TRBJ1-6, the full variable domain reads NAGVMQNPRHLVRRRGQEARLRCSPMKGHSHVYWYRQLPEEGLKFMVYLQKENIIDESGMPKERFSAEFPKEGPSILRIQQVVRGDSAAYFCASSPGTGTGSPLHFGNGTRLTVT.

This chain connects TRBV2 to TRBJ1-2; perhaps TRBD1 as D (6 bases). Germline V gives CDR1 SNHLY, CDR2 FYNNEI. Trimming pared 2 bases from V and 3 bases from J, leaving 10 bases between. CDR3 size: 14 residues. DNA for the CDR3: TGTGCCAGCAGTGAACAGGACAGATACTATGGCTACACCTTC. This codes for CASSEQDRYYGYTF.

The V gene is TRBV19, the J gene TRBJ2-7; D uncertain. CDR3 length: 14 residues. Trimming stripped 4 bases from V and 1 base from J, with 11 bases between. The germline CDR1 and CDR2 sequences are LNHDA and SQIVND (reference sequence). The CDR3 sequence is CASSKLPNSYEQYF. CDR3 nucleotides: TGTGCCAGTAGTAAGCTACCCAATTCCTACGAGCAGTACTTC.

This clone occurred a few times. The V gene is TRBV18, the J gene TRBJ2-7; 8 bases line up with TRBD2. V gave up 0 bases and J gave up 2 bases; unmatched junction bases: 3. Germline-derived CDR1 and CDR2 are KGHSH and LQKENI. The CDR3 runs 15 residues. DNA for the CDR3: TGTGCCAGCTCACCACCGGCAGCGGGAGCCTACGAGCAGTACTTC. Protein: CASSPPAAGAYEQYF. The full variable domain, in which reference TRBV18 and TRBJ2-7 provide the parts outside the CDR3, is NAGVMQNPRHLVRRRGQEARLRCSPMKGHSHVYWYRQLPEEGLKFMVYLQKENIIDESGMPKERFSAEFPKEGPSILRIQQVVRGDSAAYFCASSPPAAGAYEQYFGPGTRLTVT.

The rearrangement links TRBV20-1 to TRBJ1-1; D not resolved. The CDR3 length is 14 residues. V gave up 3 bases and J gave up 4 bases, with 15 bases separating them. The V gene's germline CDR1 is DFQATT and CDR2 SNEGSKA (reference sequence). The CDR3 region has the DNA TGCAGTGCTAGTCATACTCTGGGCGGCACTGAAGCTTTCTTT. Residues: CSASHTLGGTEAFF.

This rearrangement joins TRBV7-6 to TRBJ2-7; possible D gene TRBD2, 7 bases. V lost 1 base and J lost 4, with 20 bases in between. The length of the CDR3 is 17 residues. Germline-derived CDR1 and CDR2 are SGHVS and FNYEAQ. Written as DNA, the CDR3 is TGTGCCAGCAGCTTAGTGGCCCTAGCGGTAGGGGGGTACGAGCAGTACTTC. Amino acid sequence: CASSLVALAVGGYEQYF.

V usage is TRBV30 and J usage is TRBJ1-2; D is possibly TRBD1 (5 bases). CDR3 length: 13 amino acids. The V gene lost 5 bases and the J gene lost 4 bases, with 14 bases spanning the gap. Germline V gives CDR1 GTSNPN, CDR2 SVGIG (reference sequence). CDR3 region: CAWAGGASYGYTF. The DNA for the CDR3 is TGTGCCTGGGCCGGGGGTGCAAGCTATGGCTACACCTTC.

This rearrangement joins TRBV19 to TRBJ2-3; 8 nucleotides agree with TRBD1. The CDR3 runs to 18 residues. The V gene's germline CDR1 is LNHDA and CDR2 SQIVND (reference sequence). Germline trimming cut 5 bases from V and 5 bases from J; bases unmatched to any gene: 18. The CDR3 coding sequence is TGTGCCAGTAGTCACTCCGCGTTCCGGGCAGGGGGCAAAGATACGCAGTATTTT. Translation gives CASSHSAFRAGGKDTQYF.

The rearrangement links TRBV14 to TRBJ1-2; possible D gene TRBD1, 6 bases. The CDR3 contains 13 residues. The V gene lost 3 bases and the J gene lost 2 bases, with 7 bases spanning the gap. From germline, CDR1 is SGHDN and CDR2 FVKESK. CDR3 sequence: CASSHRGNYGYTF. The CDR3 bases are TGTGCCAGCAGCCATAGGGGGAACTATGGCTACACCTTC.

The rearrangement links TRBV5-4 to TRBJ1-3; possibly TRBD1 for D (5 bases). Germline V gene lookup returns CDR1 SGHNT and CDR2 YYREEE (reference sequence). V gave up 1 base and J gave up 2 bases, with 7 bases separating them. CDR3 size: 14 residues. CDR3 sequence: CASSLSGAGNTIYF. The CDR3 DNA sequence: TGTGCCAGCAGCTTGTCGGGGGCTGGAAACACCATATATTTT.

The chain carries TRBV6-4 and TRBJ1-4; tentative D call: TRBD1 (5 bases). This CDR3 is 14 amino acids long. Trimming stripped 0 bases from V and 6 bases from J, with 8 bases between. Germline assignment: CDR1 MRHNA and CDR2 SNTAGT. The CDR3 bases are TGTGCCAGCAGTGACTCTGGAGGGGATGAAAAACTGTTTTTT. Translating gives CASSDSGGDEKLFF.

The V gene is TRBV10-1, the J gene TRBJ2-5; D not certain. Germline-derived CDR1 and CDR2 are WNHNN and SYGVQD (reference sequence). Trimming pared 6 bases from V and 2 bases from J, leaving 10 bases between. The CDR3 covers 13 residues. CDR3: CASSSDQQETQYF. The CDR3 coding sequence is TGCGCCAGCAGCTCTGACCAGCAAGAGACCCAGTACTTC.

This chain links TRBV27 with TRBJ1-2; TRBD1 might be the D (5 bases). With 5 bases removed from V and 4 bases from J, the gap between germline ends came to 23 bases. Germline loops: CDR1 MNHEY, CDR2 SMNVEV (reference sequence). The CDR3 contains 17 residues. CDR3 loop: CASSPWQSGHSGYGYTF. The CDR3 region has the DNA TGTGCCAGCAGTCCATGGCAAAGTGGACACTCCGGCTATGGCTACACCTTC.

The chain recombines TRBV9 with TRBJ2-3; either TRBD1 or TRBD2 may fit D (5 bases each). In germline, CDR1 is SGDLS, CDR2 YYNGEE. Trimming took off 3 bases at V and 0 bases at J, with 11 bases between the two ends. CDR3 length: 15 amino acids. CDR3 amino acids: CASSGGGSSTDTQYF. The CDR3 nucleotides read TGTGCCAGCAGCGGGGGCGGGTCTAGCACAGATACGCAGTATTTT.

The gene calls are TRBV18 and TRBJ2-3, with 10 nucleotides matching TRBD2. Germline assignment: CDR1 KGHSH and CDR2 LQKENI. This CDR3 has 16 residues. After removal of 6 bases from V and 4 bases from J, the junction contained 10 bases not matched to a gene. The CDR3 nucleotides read TGTGCCAGCTCCTTCAGTGAAAGCGGGAGGGCAGATACGCAGTATTTT. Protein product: CASSFSESGRADTQYF.

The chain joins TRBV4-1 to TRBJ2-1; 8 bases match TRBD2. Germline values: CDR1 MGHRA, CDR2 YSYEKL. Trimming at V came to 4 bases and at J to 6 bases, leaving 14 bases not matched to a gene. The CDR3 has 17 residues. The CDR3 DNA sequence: TGCGCCAGCAGCCGATCTCTTCAAAGAACTAGCGGCAATGAGCAGTTCTTC. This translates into CASSRSLQRTSGNEQFF.